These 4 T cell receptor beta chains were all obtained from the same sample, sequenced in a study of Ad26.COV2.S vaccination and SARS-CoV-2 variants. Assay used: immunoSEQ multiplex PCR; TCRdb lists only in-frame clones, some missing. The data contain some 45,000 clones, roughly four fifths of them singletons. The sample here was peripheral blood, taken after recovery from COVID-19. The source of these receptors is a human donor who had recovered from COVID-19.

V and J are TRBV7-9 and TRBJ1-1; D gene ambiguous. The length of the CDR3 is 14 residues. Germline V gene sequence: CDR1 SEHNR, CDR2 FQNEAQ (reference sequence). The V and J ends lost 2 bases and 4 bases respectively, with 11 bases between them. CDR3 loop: CASSLQERGTEAFF. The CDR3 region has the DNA TGTGCCAGCAGCTTACAGGAGAGAGGCACTGAAGCTTTCTTT.

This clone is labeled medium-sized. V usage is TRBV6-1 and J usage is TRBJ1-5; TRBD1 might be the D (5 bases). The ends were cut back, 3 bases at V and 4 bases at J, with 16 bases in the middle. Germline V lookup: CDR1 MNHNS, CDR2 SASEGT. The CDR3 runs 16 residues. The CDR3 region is CASSDLGRAGNQPQHF. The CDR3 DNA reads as TGTGCCAGCAGTGACCTGGGGAGGGCAGGGAATCAGCCCCAGCATTTT.

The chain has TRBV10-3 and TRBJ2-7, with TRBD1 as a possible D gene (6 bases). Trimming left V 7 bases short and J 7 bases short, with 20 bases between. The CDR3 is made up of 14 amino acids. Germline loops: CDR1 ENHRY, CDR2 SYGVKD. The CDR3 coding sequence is TGTGCCATCAACTCACAGGGTGTGGTCGGGGAGCAGTACTTC. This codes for CAINSQGVVGEQYF.

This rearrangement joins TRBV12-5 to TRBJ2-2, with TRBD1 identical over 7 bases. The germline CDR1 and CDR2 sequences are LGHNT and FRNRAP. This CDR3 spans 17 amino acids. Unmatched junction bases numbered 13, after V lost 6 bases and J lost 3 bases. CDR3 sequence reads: CASGDPLVGGYTGELFF. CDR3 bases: TGTGCTAGTGGGGATCCATTGGTAGGGGGCTACACCGGGGAGCTGTTTTTT.